These 3 T cell receptor beta chains were sequenced from one sample in a study of T-cell reconstitution after alpha-beta-depleted transplantation in children. Preparing the TCRbeta library involved the use of unique molecular identifiers. TCRdb re-derived calls from the PCR reads in MiXCR, one entry per CDR3 protein. The sample has a few hundred thousand distinct CDR3 sequences, around an eighth seen once. The sample consisted of PBMCs from the stem cell graft donor, taken from the stem cell graft. The receptors here all came from a human donor who donated a stem cell graft to a child with combined immunodeficiency.

This chain uses TRBV12-3 or TRBV12-4 with TRBJ1-1; tentatively, D is TRBD1 (5 bases). This CDR3 spans 15 amino acids. V lost 6 bases and J 4 bases, leaving 18 bases between the germline ends. The CDR3 loop is CASSHTPSGGTEAFF. CDR3 in DNA: TGTGCCAGCAGCCACACCCCATCGGGGGGCACTGAAGCTTTCTTT.

V and J are TRBV29-1 and TRBJ2-4; D unclear. Per the germline V gene, CDR1 is SQVTM and CDR2 is ANQGSEA. The CDR3 covers 11 residues. V was trimmed by 5 bases and J by 2 bases, leaving 4 bases between them. CDR3 nucleotide sequence: TGCAGCGTTCCCACCAAAAACATTCAGTACTTC. Translation gives CSVPTKNIQYF. Looking up the rest from reference TRBV29-1 and TRBJ2-4 gives the full variable domain: SAVISQKPSRDICQRGTSLTIQCQVDSQVTMMFWYRQQPGQSLTLIATANQGSEATYESGFVIDKFPISRPNLTFSTLTVSNMSPEDSSIYLCSVPTKNIQYFGAGTRLSVL.

This clonotype was counted only a few times. The chain uses TRBV11-2 and TRBJ1-3; D gene unclear. The CDR3 has 14 amino acids. The ends were cut back, 5 bases at V and 3 bases at J, with 11 bases in the middle. Germline loops: CDR1 SGHAT, CDR2 FQNNGV. CDR3 region: CASSPSIHGNTIYF. As DNA, the CDR3 is TGTGCCAGCAGCCCAAGCATACATGGAAACACCATATATTTT.